The clone carrying this T cell receptor beta chain was recorded a few times. The antigen remains unidentified. The CDR3 is 16 amino acids. Germline CDR1 is GTSNPN and CDR2 is SVGIG (reference sequence). V lost 4 bases and J lost 5, with 22 bases in between. Extracted from the samples, RNA was reverse transcribed into cDNA to serve as the sequencing template. Sequencing was performed with immunoSEQ multiplex PCR; in TCRdb, only in-frame clones are kept and a portion is missing. Here the sample spans a few hundred thousand clones, 35% to 40% being singletons. These data are taken from a study of CD8+ T cells in alopecia areata. Across the study: The study gave tofacitinib for 6 to 18 months, then 6 months off drug. General observations from the study: Tofacitinib yielded significantly lower scalp clonality and fewer expanded CD8+ clones among the top 100. Clonality exceeded that of normal scalp in lesional scalp, most notably in alopecia totalis/universalis.

Noted treatment: oral pan-JAK inhibitor, 5-10 mg twice daily. Sorting from PBMCs produced CD4+ and CD8+ T cells. The V call is TRBV30, the J call TRBJ2-3, with D possibly being TRBD2 (6 bases). The clonotype comes from a human donor with alopecia areata. The sample was CD4+ T cells sorted from blood, taken around week 30, from a patient treated with tofacitinib. Written as DNA, the CDR3 is TGTGCCTGGATAGGTGGTTACGGCGGGAATGGAGATACGCAGTATTTT. Its protein is CAWIGGYGGNGDTQYF.